Below, 32 T cell receptor beta chains from the same sample are listed, as sequenced in a study of cytomegalovirus exposure and HLA in healthy donors. PCR involved 60 Vbeta and 13 Jbeta primers. The method was immunoSEQ multiplex PCR; TCRdb's version includes in-frame clones alone and lacks a portion of them. The table lists approximately 140,000 clones, roughly three quarters of them singletons. The specimen was PBMCs. The receptor set was obtained from a woman between 45 and 60 years old in good health and CMV-seronegative.

This clone was observed a handful of times. The chain recombines TRBV5-4 with TRBJ2-7; 11 bases agree with TRBD2. Germline loops: CDR1 SGHNT, CDR2 YYREEE (reference sequence). J gave up 4 bases and V 4 bases, and 13 bases lay outside the gene matches. The CDR3 totals 17 residues. In DNA form, the CDR3 reads TGTGCCAGCAGCCGGAGTTTTAGCGGGGGGGCAACTTACGAGCAGTACTTC. This gives the protein CASSRSFSGGATYEQYF.

This clone was found once. The CDR3 region is CASSFRTAGTEAFF. The DNA of the CDR3 is TGTGCCAGCAGTTTTCGGACCGCGGGCACTGAAGCTTTCTTT. The chain uses TRBV28 and TRBJ1-1; D is ambiguous. CDR3 length: 14 residues. The ends were cut back, 3 bases at V and 4 bases at J, with 12 bases in the middle. CDR1 and CDR2 (germline): MDHEN, SYDVKM.

V usage is TRBV28 and J usage is TRBJ2-1, with 9 bases identical to TRBD1. The CDR3 covers 13 residues. Trimming cost V 3 bases and J 12 bases; bases outside gene matches: 6. In germline, CDR1 is MDHEN, CDR2 SYDVKM. CDR3 loop: CASSLGGQGRQFF. CDR3 DNA sequence: TGTGCCAGCAGTTTGGGGGGACAGGGCAGGCAGTTCTTC.

The chain uses TRBV6-1 and TRBJ1-2; D is uncertain. The germline CDR1 and CDR2 sequences are MNHNS and SASEGT. Between the trimmed V and J ends, which lost 5 bases and 5 bases, there was a span of 15 bases. CDR3 length: 14 residues. The CDR3: CASSLTTDPYGYTF. As DNA, the CDR3 is TGTGCCAGCAGTTTGACGACTGATCCTTATGGCTACACCTTC.

The chain couples TRBV5-4 to TRBJ2-1; D unresolved. In germline, CDR1 is SGHNT, CDR2 YYREEE (reference sequence). CDR3 length: 15 amino acids. The V and J ends lost 1 base and 5 bases respectively, with 13 bases between them. CDR3 coding DNA: TGTGCCAGCAGCTTGCGGGTTCGGATAGACAATGAGCAGTTCTTC. It encodes CASSLRVRIDNEQFF.

The CDR3 is CASSRGGVRSPLHF. Written as DNA, the CDR3 is TGTGCCAGCAGCCGGGGGGGGGTTCGCTCACCCCTCCACTTT. The chain links TRBV11-2 to TRBJ1-6; maybe TRBD1 (5 bases). The germline V gene has CDR1 SGHAT and CDR2 FQNNGV. The ends were cut back, 5 bases at V and 10 bases at J, with 15 bases in the middle. This CDR3 comprises 14 residues.

This sequence joins TRBV19 and TRBJ2-1; D unclear. This CDR3 has 12 residues. The V gene's germline CDR1 is LNHDA and CDR2 SQIVND (reference sequence). V was shortened by 5 bases and J by 7 bases, with 9 bases between the two germline ends. CDR3: CASSLMENEQFF. DNA of the CDR3: TGTGCCAGTAGTCTTATGGAGAATGAGCAGTTCTTC.

This clone appeared a few times. This chain uses TRBV4-2 with TRBJ2-7, with 8 bases fitting TRBD2. CDR3 length: 13 residues. V gave up 1 base and J gave up 6 bases; unmatched junction bases: 2. Germline V gene data show CDR1 as LGHNA and CDR2 as YNFKEQ. The CDR3 region is CASSQVRGVEQYF. The CDR3 nucleotides read TGTGCCAGCAGCCAAGTGCGGGGGGTCGAGCAGTACTTC.

The chain joins TRBV7-9 to TRBJ1-1, with D uncertain. Germline CDR1 is SEHNR and CDR2 is FQNEAQ (reference sequence). The CDR3 extends over 14 amino acids. The V and J ends lost 4 bases and 3 bases respectively, with 12 bases between them. CDR3 in DNA: TGTGCCAGCAGCTCGGGGAGTGGGTACACTGAAGCTTTCTTT. This translates into CASSSGSGYTEAFF.

The chain employs TRBV11-2 and TRBJ2-7, with 8 bases fitting TRBD2. The CDR3 extends over 18 amino acids. The junction had 12 bases not matched to a gene; V was cut back by 2 bases and J by 0 bases. Germline V CDR1 and CDR2: SGHAT, FQNNGV. The CDR3 DNA reads TGTGCCAGCAGCTTACGTTTCGATACGGGGGGGAGCTCCTACGAGCAGTACTTC. Translated: CASSLRFDTGGSSYEQYF.

The chain recombines TRBV5-8 with TRBJ2-1; D may be TRBD1 (5 bases). Trimming took 0 bases from V and 12 from J, leaving 16 bases between them. This CDR3 spans 14 amino acids. Germline V gene lookup returns CDR1 SGHTS and CDR2 YDEGEE. The CDR3: CASSLESWGKGQFF. As DNA, the CDR3 is TGTGCCAGCAGCTTGGAATCCTGGGGCAAAGGGCAGTTCTTC.

The CDR3 DNA sequence: TGTGCCAGCAGCTTGGGGGACAGGGTTGGCACAAAACTGTTTTTT. Protein: CASSLGDRVGTKLFF. The chain combines TRBV7-2 with TRBJ1-4, with 9 bases that match TRBD1. V trimming: 3 bases; J trimming: 10 bases; junction bases outside the gene matches: 9. In germline, CDR1 is SGHTA, CDR2 FQGNSA. The CDR3 contains 15 residues.

This clone turned up a few times. V gene TRBV5-4 combines with J gene TRBJ1-2, with 10 positions matching TRBD1. The CDR3 loop spans 13 amino acids. Trimming at V came to 4 bases and at J to 11 bases, leaving 8 bases not matched to a gene. Germline CDR1 SGHNT, CDR2 YYREEE (reference sequence). In DNA form, the CDR3 reads TGTGCCAGCAGCAAAAACCGGGACAGGGGTTACACCTTC. Translating it yields CASSKNRDRGYTF. The entire variable domain, with the rest obtained from reference TRBV5-4 and TRBJ1-2, is as follows: ETGVTQSPTHLIKTRGQQVTLRCSSQSGHNTVSWYQQALGQGPQFIFQYYREEENGRGNFPPRFSGLQFPNYSSELNVNALELDDSALYLCASSKNRDRGYTFGSGTRLTVV.

The chain uses TRBV6-5 and TRBJ1-5; D possibly corresponds to TRBD1 (5 bases). The V and J ends lost 2 bases and 4 bases respectively, with 9 bases between them. Germline values: CDR1 MNHEY, CDR2 SVGAGI. There are 14 residues in the CDR3. The CDR3 is CASSYRGGNQPQHF. DNA of the CDR3: TGTGCCAGCAGTTACCGGGGGGGGAATCAGCCCCAGCATTTT.

V usage is TRBV10-3 and J usage is TRBJ2-2; D unclear. This CDR3 is built from 14 residues. Germline CDR1 ENHRY, CDR2 SYGVKD. V shed 2 bases and J shed 6 bases, with 10 bases lying between them. CDR3 bases: TGTGCCATCAGTGAGGGCAGATCGCCCGGGGAGCTGTTTTTT. It is translated as CAISEGRSPGELFF.

The J gene is TRBJ2-3, the V gene TRBV10-3; D possibly corresponds to TRBD1 (6 bases). V was clipped by 5 bases and J by 2 bases, with 14 bases between them. This CDR3 region has 15 residues. The germline V gene encodes CDR1 ENHRY and CDR2 SYGVKD. This CDR3 reads CAISTPGHFTDTQYF. The CDR3 DNA sequence: TGTGCCATCAGTACACCGGGACACTTCACAGATACGCAGTATTTT.

The chain combines TRBV30 with TRBJ2-7, with D possibly TRBD2 on 6 matching bases. V shed 8 bases and J shed 6 bases, with 8 bases lying between them. The CDR3 length is 9 residues. Per the germline V gene, CDR1 is GTSNPN and CDR2 is SVGIG (reference sequence). CDR3 protein: CAGGAEQYF. The CDR3 DNA reads as TGTGCCGGCGGGGCCGAGCAGTACTTC.

This chain joins TRBV2 and TRBJ2-6, with D possibly matching TRBD1 (6 bases). V was clipped by 6 bases and J by 4 bases, with 13 bases between them. CDR1 and CDR2 (germline): SNHLY, FYNNEI. The CDR3 extends over 15 amino acids. CDR3 in amino acids: CASSLAGVGANVLTF. The CDR3 DNA reads as TGTGCCAGCAGCTTAGCAGGGGTCGGGGCCAACGTCCTGACTTTC.

V usage is TRBV4-1 and J usage is TRBJ2-7; a weak D match, TRBD1 (5 bases). Germline V lookup: CDR1 MGHRA, CDR2 YSYEKL. The CDR3 extends over 13 amino acids. V lost 3 bases to trimming and J lost 4 bases, with 10 bases between them. CDR3 DNA: TGCGCCAGCAGCCAGGCTCCAGGGTACGAGCAGTACTTC. Translating it yields CASSQAPGYEQYF.

The chain couples TRBV6-6 to TRBJ2-5; 8 bases line up with TRBD1. The last part of the DNA fits TRBJ2-7 better; the J call may be wrong. The germline gives CDR1 MNHNY, CDR2 SVGAGI (reference sequence). CDR3 length equals 14 residues. The CDR3 DNA follows: TGTGCCAGCAACTTGGACAGGGCCACCTACGAGCAGTACTTC. Its protein product is CASNLDRATYEQYF.

Comments on this clone: Mismatch with germline at one junction end may stem from a read error. The chain combines TRBV7-7 with TRBJ2-3; no definite D call. CDR1 and CDR2 from the germline V gene are SSHAT and FNYEAQ (reference sequence). This CDR3 is built from 14 residues. CDR3: CASSLQAGTDTQYF. CDR3 coding DNA: TGTGCTAGCAGCTTACAAGCCGGCACAGATACGCAGTATTTT.

In nucleotides, the CDR3 is TGCGCCAGCAGTGAGTCCGGAGGGGTGTTAGCAGATACGCAGTATTTT. This translates into CASSESGGVLADTQYF. The chain joins TRBV10-1 to TRBJ2-3, with a tentative D call TRBD2 (6 bases). Trimming cost V 0 bases and J 4 bases, with 14 bases left between them. Germline loops: CDR1 WNHNN, CDR2 SYGVQD (reference sequence). CDR3 size: 16 residues.

The chain is built from TRBV4-3 and TRBJ2-2; D is perhaps TRBD1 (6 bases). This CDR3 has 15 residues. V lost 2 bases, J lost 5 bases, and 12 bases lay in between. Germline-derived CDR1 and CDR2 are LGHNA and YSLEER. CDR3 residues: CASSQSQGRTGELFF. The CDR3 DNA follows: TGCGCCAGCAGCCAAAGTCAGGGGCGGACCGGGGAGCTGTTTTTT.

This clone was observed a handful of times. The genes are TRBV13 and TRBJ2-1, with D unclear. The germline V gene encodes CDR1 PRHDT and CDR2 FYEKMQ (reference sequence). V gave up 3 bases and J gave up 0 bases, with 12 bases separating them. CDR3 length: 16 residues. CDR3: CASSFGSRSSYNEQFF. CDR3 nucleotide sequence: TGTGCCAGCAGCTTCGGGTCTAGGAGCTCCTACAATGAGCAGTTCTTC.

The J gene is TRBJ2-5, the V gene TRBV14, with TRBD1 as a possible D gene (5 bases). This CDR3 comprises 14 residues. V was clipped by 0 bases and J by 4 bases, with 9 bases between them. Germline CDR1 reads SGHDN; CDR2 reads FVKESK. In DNA form, the CDR3 reads TGTGCCAGCAGCCAAGAAGGGGTTGGAGAGACCCAGTACTTC. It yields the protein CASSQEGVGETQYF.

The chain links TRBV7-2 to TRBJ2-1, with 9 bases lining up with TRBD1. This CDR3 is built from 15 residues. CDR1 and CDR2 (germline): SGHTA, FQGNSA. The J segment lost 8 bases and the V segment lost 7 bases, leaving 12 bases of the junction unmatched. CDR3 nucleotides: TGTGCCAGCAACCAATACCCGGGACAGGGCTATGAGCAGTTCTTC. It is translated as CASNQYPGQGYEQFF.

The rearrangement links TRBV28 to TRBJ1-1, with 7 positions matching TRBD1. The CDR3 length is 14 residues. Trimming at V came to 7 bases and at J to 4 bases, leaving 9 bases not matched to a gene. CDR1 is MDHEN and CDR2 is SYDVKM in the germline V gene. CDR3 in DNA: TGTGCCAGCAATCCCATTCCAGGGGGCACTGAAGCTTTCTTT. Amino acids: CASNPIPGGTEAFF.

The table lists this clone with a few counts. The rearrangement uses TRBV7-2 and TRBJ2-1; D is unclear. Germline loops: CDR1 SGHTA, CDR2 FQGNSA. The CDR3 has 12 residues. Trimming removed 2 bases at V and 6 bases at J, with 5 bases between. CDR3 sequence reads: CASSLQFNEQFF. DNA of the CDR3: TGTGCCAGCAGCTTACAGTTCAATGAGCAGTTCTTC.

The chain joins TRBV5-1 to TRBJ2-4; perhaps TRBD2 as D (6 bases). Deletions cut 4 bases from V and 5 bases from J, with 16 bases between. Germline V gene data show CDR1 as SGHRS and CDR2 as YFSETQ. The CDR3 consists of 15 residues. The CDR3 spells CASSPTSSPENIQYF. DNA for the CDR3: TGCGCCAGCAGCCCGACTAGTTCCCCCGAAAACATTCAGTACTTC.

The chain recombines TRBV7-8 with TRBJ1-2; D possibly corresponds to TRBD1 (5 bases). V was cut by 5 bases and J by 5 bases, with 12 bases left in between. Germline V gene lookup returns CDR1 SGHVS and CDR2 FQNEAQ. This CDR3 contains 13 residues. CDR3 sequence (DNA): TGTGCCAGCAGCCCGGGGACTGTTTATGGCTACACCTTC. Amino acid sequence: CASSPGTVYGYTF.

The rearrangement uses TRBV7-3 and TRBJ2-3; 7 bases match TRBD2. Germline values: CDR1 SGHTA, CDR2 FQGTGA. The junction had 3 bases not matched to a gene; V was cut back by 2 bases and J by 4 bases. This CDR3 contains 14 residues. The CDR3 DNA reads TGTGCCAGCAGCTTAGGTGGGGGGGCAGATACGCAGTATTTT. This encodes CASSLGGGADTQYF.

The V gene is TRBV7-2, the J gene TRBJ2-5; D is ambiguous. Per the germline V gene, CDR1 is SGHTA and CDR2 is FQGNSA. The CDR3 runs 12 residues. V was cut by 10 bases and J by 4 bases, with 13 bases left in between. CDR3 DNA: TGTGCCATCGCCAACCTAAGAGAGACCCAGTACTTC. Its protein product is CAIANLRETQYF.